This T cell receptor beta chain derives from a study of shared clonotypes between healthy human individuals. Losses at the gene ends were 6 bases for V and 4 bases for J; bases not matched to a gene: 4. The CDR3 runs 13 residues. Germline V gene data show CDR1 as MNHNY and CDR2 as SVGAGI (reference sequence). TCRdb keeps only in-frame clones here, not all; method: immunoSEQ multiplex PCR. The sample has a few million clones, roughly 92% seen once. The sample taken for sequencing was naive CD4+ T cells sorted from blood. Subset meaning: CD45RA+ positively selected. The V and J genes are TRBV6-6 and TRBJ1-2; 8 bases line up with TRBD1. The TCR was taken from a man aged 18-30 years in good health. CDR3 coding DNA: TGTGCCAGCAGCCCGGGACAGGTCTATGGCTACACCTTC. It specifies CASSPGQVYGYTF.